This TCR beta chain was captured in a study of cytomegalovirus exposure and HLA in healthy donors. Study-level results: Indistinguishability led to the exclusion of some V segments, TRBV6-2 and TRBV6-3 included. A later analysis found most CMV-associated TCR beta chains apparently HLA-restricted.

V trimming: 1 base; J trimming: 7 bases; junction bases outside the gene matches: 11. Per germline, CDR1 SGHRS and CDR2 YFSETQ. The CDR3 contains 17 residues. PCR was performed using 60 Vbeta and 13 Jbeta primers. As processed by the authors: A follow-up analysis tallied approximately 85 million unique TCR beta chains, roughly 11 million shared. Sequencing was performed with immunoSEQ multiplex PCR; in TCRdb, only in-frame clones are kept and a portion is missing. The V and J calls and clone size were taken over from that table, and D and trimming were inferred from the DNA. The sample shows around 30,000 clones, roughly two fifths of them seen only once. As concerns this clone: Its antigen is as yet unknown.

This clonotype was sampled from a woman aged 50 to 65 in good health and CMV-seronegative. The rearrangement joins TRBV5-1 to TRBJ2-1; 10 bases are shared with TRBD2. Sequencing was done on a sample of PBMCs. This CDR3 reads CASSLLPASGGWNEQFF. DNA of the CDR3: TGCGCCAGCAGCTTGTTGCCGGCTAGCGGGGGATGGAATGAGCAGTTCTTC.